This T cell receptor (beta chain) emerged from a study of CD8 T cell repertoires and HIV-1 epitope variants. The overall study: Tested: three Gag epitope families, Nef HW9 and YT9. Separate from the cultures, 1M uncultured T cells served as baseline.

TCRdb's copy holds only in-frame clones and misses some; the assay was immunoSEQ multiplex PCR. The table has tens of thousands of clones, roughly four fifths seen once. Germline trimming cut 4 bases from V and 0 bases from J; bases unmatched to any gene: 3. The CDR3 has 16 residues. Germline CDR1 is MNHNY and CDR2 is SVGAGI (reference sequence). Material for sequencing was uncultured baseline CD8+ T cells from peripheral blood mononuclear cells (PBMCs). This TCR was recovered from a male donor with HIV. The rearrangement links TRBV6-6 to TRBJ1-5; 10 nucleotides line up with TRBD1. CDR3 DNA: TGTGCCAGCAGTTTCGGGACAGGGGATAGCAATCAGCCCCAGCATTTT. Protein sequence: CASSFGTGDSNQPQHF.